This T cell receptor beta chain appears in the sequencing data of a study of cytomegalovirus exposure and HLA in healthy donors. Study-wide context: Among about 200 million T cells, an earlier analysis found 117 million unique TCR beta sequences. Findings and caveats of the study: Among the CMV-associated chains, three were confirmed in vitro as specific for CMV antigens.

The PCR ran on 60 Vbeta and 13 Jbeta primers. The method was immunoSEQ multiplex PCR; TCRdb's version includes in-frame clones alone and lacks a portion of them. This sample has roughly 150,000 clones, with about 85% found just once. Note on this clone: The antigen is unknown. The same CDR3 arises from other DNA sequences in this sample as well.

J lost 2 bases, V lost 3 bases, and 6 bases had no gene match. CDR3 length: 16 residues. CDR1 and CDR2 from the germline V gene are SGHRS and YFSETQ. The TCR was taken from a woman younger than 35 in good health and CMV-seronegative. The V call is TRBV5-1, the J call TRBJ2-1, with TRBD2 matching over 9 bases. The specimen sequenced was PBMCs. The CDR3 sequence is CASSWGLAGAYNEQFF. CDR3 nucleotides: TGCGCCAGCAGCTGGGGACTAGCCGGGGCCTACAATGAGCAGTTCTTC.